The 18 T cell receptor beta chains in this list originate from one sample, sequenced in a study of T cells in Graves' hyperthyroidism and ophthalmopathy. Amplified TCR beta CDR3 regions derived from RNA transcripts. The HTBI primer set was used in a first-round RT-PCR of the TCR CDR3. TCRdb reprocessed the multiplex PCR reads with MiXCR, giving one entry per CDR3 protein. This table holds roughly 640,000 distinct CDR3 sequences, 16% found once. Input material: blood. Every receptor here comes from a woman aged 40 to 49 with Graves' ophthalmopathy.

This clonotype was found a few times. The chain couples TRBV2 to TRBJ1-6; D remains ambiguous. V lost 4 bases and J lost 4, with 8 bases in between. The germline gives CDR1 SNHLY, CDR2 FYNNEI. This CDR3 contains 14 residues. CDR3 nucleotides: TGTGCCAGCAGTGCGTGGGGTTATAATTCACCCCTCCACTTT. Translating gives CASSAWGYNSPLHF.

This clonotype was observed many times. The chain carries TRBV30 and TRBJ2-7; 7 bases align to TRBD2. CDR3 size: 13 residues. The germline gives CDR1 GTSNPN, CDR2 SVGIG (reference sequence). The trim removed 4 bases at V and 2 bases at J, leaving 5 bases unmatched. The CDR3 sequence is CAWNPGTTYEQYF. The CDR3 DNA is TGTGCCTGGAATCCCGGGACTACCTACGAGCAGTACTTC.

This clonotype was counted at least ten times. Here the CDR3 DNA reads TGTGCCAGCAGCTACCAGGAGAACACCGGGGAGCTGTTTTTT. Its translation is CASSYQENTGELFF. The chain links TRBV7-3 to TRBJ2-2, with D uncertain. Germline V gene data show CDR1 as SGHTA and CDR2 as FQGTGA. V was clipped by 4 bases and J by 1 base, with 7 bases between them. There are 14 residues in the CDR3.

This clonotype was seen ten or more times. The chain joins TRBV6-1 to TRBJ2-3; 14 bases match TRBD2. The germline V gene encodes CDR1 MNHNS and CDR2 SASEGT. This CDR3 spans 16 amino acids. J lost 8 bases, V lost 5 bases, and 9 bases had no gene match. The CDR3 loop is CASSSQGLAGAGTQYF. The CDR3 region has the DNA TGTGCCAGCAGTTCCCAGGGACTAGCGGGAGCTGGTACGCAGTATTTT.

This clonotype occurred many times. J is TRBJ2-2 and V is TRBV2; no firm D call. The CDR3 has 13 residues. Germline CDR1 and CDR2: SNHLY and FYNNEI. Trimming cost V 6 bases and J 5 bases, with 10 bases left between them. The CDR3 DNA reads as TGTGCCAGCAGCCTTTGGGGAACCGGGGAGCTGTTTTTT. Translated: CASSLWGTGELFF. The whole variable domain, remainder taken from reference TRBV2 and TRBJ2-2, is EPEVTQTPSHQVTQMGQEVILRCVPISNHLYFYWYRQILGQKVEFLVSFYNNEISEKSEIFDDQFSVERPDGSNFTLKIRSTKLEDSAMYFCASSLWGTGELFFGEGSRLTVL.

The table lists this clonotype with many counts. The chain recombines TRBV20-1 with TRBJ2-7; D remains ambiguous. The CDR3 runs 13 residues. The germline V gene encodes CDR1 DFQATT and CDR2 SNEGSKA (reference sequence). The V and J ends lost 3 bases and 1 base respectively, with 10 bases between them. CDR3 sequence: CSASGHNSYEQYF. The CDR3 DNA is TGCAGTGCTAGCGGGCATAATTCCTACGAGCAGTACTTC.

At least ten counts were recorded for this clonotype. V gene TRBV2 combines with J gene TRBJ2-5, with no clear D. The V gene lost 6 bases and the J gene lost 8 bases, with 10 bases spanning the gap. Germline V gene sequence: CDR1 SNHLY, CDR2 FYNNEI. The length of the CDR3 is 11 residues. CDR3 loop: CASRESVTQYF. In DNA form, the CDR3 reads TGTGCCAGCAGGGAGAGCGTAACCCAGTACTTC. Looking up the rest from reference TRBV2 and TRBJ2-5 gives the full variable domain: EPEVTQTPSHQVTQMGQEVILRCVPISNHLYFYWYRQILGQKVEFLVSFYNNEISEKSEIFDDQFSVERPDGSNFTLKIRSTKLEDSAMYFCASRESVTQYFGPGTRLLVL.

This clonotype showed up just a few times. This chain's CDR3 is CASSFQESGNYNSPLHF. CDR3 bases: TGTGCCAGCAGCTTCCAAGAGTCCGGGAACTATAATTCACCCCTCCACTTT. J is TRBJ1-6 and V is TRBV7-9, with D hard to call. From germline, CDR1 is SEHNR and CDR2 FQNEAQ (reference sequence). Trimming pared 3 bases from V and 3 bases from J, leaving 15 bases between. There are 17 residues in the CDR3. Using reference TRBV7-9 and TRBJ1-6 for the parts outside the CDR3, the full variable domain is DTGVSQNPRHKITKRGQNVTFRCDPISEHNRLYWYRQTLGQGPEFLTYFQNEAQLEKSRLLSDRFSAERPKGSFSTLEIQRTEQGDSAMYLCASSFQESGNYNSPLHFGNGTRLTVT.

This clonotype was recorded many times. This chain uses TRBV18 with TRBJ2-1; D is unclear. V was cut by 5 bases and J by 7 bases, with 12 bases left in between. Germline assignment: CDR1 KGHSH and CDR2 LQKENI. The CDR3 is made up of 13 amino acids. Here the CDR3 DNA reads TGTGCCAGCTCAAGTACTATGGAAAATGAGCAGTTCTTC. Protein product: CASSSTMENEQFF.

This clonotype was seen only a few times. V usage is TRBV6-1 and J usage is TRBJ1-1, with a weak D call TRBD1 (5 bases). Looked up from germline, CDR1 is MNHNS and CDR2 is SASEGT. The V and J ends lost 4 bases and 4 bases respectively, with 13 bases between them. CDR3 length: 14 residues. The CDR3 sequence: CASSVPGLGTEAFF. CDR3 coding DNA: TGTGCCAGCAGTGTTCCGGGACTGGGCACTGAAGCTTTCTTT.

This clonotype has a count of ten or more. The rearrangement uses TRBV12-3 or TRBV12-4 and TRBJ1-2, with 9 bases matching TRBD1. This CDR3 is built from 14 residues. V lost 6 bases to trimming and J lost 7 bases; unmatched junction nucleotides: 9. For the CDR3, the DNA is TGTGCCAGCAGCCCTGACAGGGGGAAGGGTGGCTACACCTTC. Translating it yields CASSPDRGKGGYTF.

This clonotype showed up many times. The genes are TRBV11-2 and TRBJ2-1; 11 bases fit TRBD2. V was clipped by 5 bases and J by 0 bases; unmatched bases: 15. CDR1 SGHAT and CDR2 FQNNGV come from the germline V gene. This CDR3 contains 20 residues. The CDR3 DNA reads TGTGCCAGCAGCATGGGACTAGCGGTTTTCAAGAAGAGCTCCTACAATGAGCAGTTCTTC. Translating it yields CASSMGLAVFKKSSYNEQFF.

The genes are TRBV7-8 and TRBJ2-2, with a weak D call TRBD1 (5 bases). V lost 2 bases and J lost 3, with 10 bases in between. This CDR3 is 15 amino acids long. Germline V gene data show CDR1 as SGHVS and CDR2 as FQNEAQ. CDR3 in amino acids: CASSLSRVDTGELFF. CDR3 DNA: TGTGCCAGCAGCTTAAGCAGGGTGGACACCGGGGAGCTGTTTTTT.

This clonotype was detected many times. V and J are TRBV20-1 and TRBJ2-3; 8 bases agree with TRBD2. This CDR3 has 15 amino acids. Germline trimming cut 3 bases from V and 0 bases from J; bases unmatched to any gene: 5. Per germline, CDR1 DFQATT and CDR2 SNEGSKA (reference sequence). The CDR3 sequence: CSASPLAGSTDTQYF. In nucleotides, the CDR3 is TGCAGTGCTAGTCCGCTAGCGGGCAGCACAGATACGCAGTATTTT.

This clonotype was picked up a small number of times. The CDR3 sequence: CASSPYTSGTGSTDTQYF. As DNA, the CDR3 is TGTGCCAGCTCACCGTACACTAGCGGAACTGGTAGCACAGATACGCAGTATTTT. The gene calls are TRBV18 and TRBJ2-3; 8 nucleotides line up with TRBD2. Looked up from germline, CDR1 is KGHSH and CDR2 is LQKENI. The CDR3 spans 18 residues. Trimming at V came to 3 bases and at J to 0 bases, leaving 11 bases not matched to a gene.

The rearrangement uses TRBV6-2 or TRBV6-3 and TRBJ1-1; D possibly corresponds to TRBD1 (6 bases). Germline CDR1 and CDR2: MNHEY and SVGEGT. V lost 0 bases and J 6 bases, leaving 14 bases between the germline ends. CDR3 length: 15 amino acids. Written as DNA, the CDR3 is TGTGCCAGCAGTTACTCGTACCGGGGGGCTTCTGAAGCTTTCTTT. This sequence encodes CASSYSYRGASEAFF.

This clonotype was picked up many times. The chain is built from TRBV20-1 and TRBJ2-6; 7 bases map to TRBD1. V lost 1 base and J lost 1; bases outside the gene matches: 4. The germline CDR1 and CDR2 sequences are DFQATT and SNEGSKA (reference sequence). The CDR3 loop spans 16 amino acids. Here the CDR3 reads CSARGQGQSGANVLTF. The CDR3 region has the DNA TGCAGTGCTAGAGGGCAGGGACAGTCTGGGGCCAACGTCCTGACTTTC.

This clonotype was seen many times. V is TRBV2 and J is TRBJ2-2; D is undetermined. CDR1 is SNHLY and CDR2 is FYNNEI in the germline V gene. The CDR3 has 17 amino acids. V was pared by 3 bases and J by 7 bases, with 21 bases between. CDR3 in DNA: TGTGCCAGCAGTGAGACCTACCCACTACGGCAGTTCGGGGAGCTGTTTTTT. This gives the protein CASSETYPLRQFGELFF.